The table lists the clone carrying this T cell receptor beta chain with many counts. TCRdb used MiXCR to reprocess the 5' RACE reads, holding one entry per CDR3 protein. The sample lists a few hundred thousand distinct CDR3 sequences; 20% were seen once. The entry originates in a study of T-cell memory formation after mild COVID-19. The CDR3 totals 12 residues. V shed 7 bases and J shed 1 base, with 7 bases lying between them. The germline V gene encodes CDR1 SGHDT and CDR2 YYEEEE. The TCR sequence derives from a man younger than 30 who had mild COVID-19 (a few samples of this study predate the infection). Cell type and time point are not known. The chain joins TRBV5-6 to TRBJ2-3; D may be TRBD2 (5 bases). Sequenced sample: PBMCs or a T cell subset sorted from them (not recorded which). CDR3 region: CASWRGTDTQYF. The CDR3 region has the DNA TGTGCCAGCTGGCGGGGCACAGATACGCAGTATTTT.